The entry below describes one T cell receptor (beta chain). Its antigen is not known. Data came from immunoSEQ multiplex PCR; TCRdb stores just in-frame clones and leaves some out. The data show 25,000 to 30,000 clones, roughly 80% seen once. The CDR3 has 15 amino acids. J was trimmed by 0 bases and V by 1 base; bases with no gene match: 0. Germline CDR1 is SGHVS and CDR2 is FNYEAQ. This sample was included in a study of early stage breast cancer tumors. Study-level information: Twelve of the 16 invasive tumors were ER+, PR+ and HER2-. The study, taken as a whole, reports: Comparing each tissue with blood distinguished tumor from normal in about 90% of the 16 patients. Most shared enriched TCRB sequences were commonly generated ones.

The clonotype comes from a person between 60 and 69 years old with breast cancer. The rearrangement joins TRBV7-6 to TRBJ2-3, with 8 bases aligning to TRBD1. The source material was blood. Written as DNA, the CDR3 is TGTGCCAGCAGCTTAGGGACAGGGAGCACAGATACGCAGTATTTT. Its protein is CASSLGTGSTDTQYF.